What follows describes a single T cell receptor beta chain. Its matching antigen is unknown. V gave up 4 bases and J gave up 4 bases, with 13 bases separating them. The germline V gene encodes CDR1 MNHNS and CDR2 SASEGT. CDR3 length equals 14 residues. Single viable CD3+CD4+CD8-CD45RO+ cells were sorted as the memory CD4+ T cells. Serostatus was set by detecting CMV pp150, pp28, p38, p52 IgG. This entry is derived from a study of memory CD4+ T cells and cytomegalovirus serostatus. Across the study: Healthy Belgian adult donors included 9 or 10 CMV-positive and around 25 CMV-negative people. Points from the study as a whole: Of 150 to 200 reported CMV TCRbeta sequences, under 80 were found in memory CD4+ repertoires.

Per the authors' pipeline: After removing out-of-frame reads, around 2,000,000 distinct TCRbeta sequences remained. The repertoire was sequenced with immunoSEQ multiplex PCR; TCRdb's copy has only in-frame clones and lacks some. From that table come the V and J calls and clone size; the DNA was used to work out D and trimming. Among around 45,000 clones listed, over 65% were seen once. The V call is TRBV6-1, the J call TRBJ2-5; a weak D match, TRBD2 (5 bases). The specimen was memory CD4+ T cells from blood. The sequence came from an adult in good health and CMV-seronegative. CDR3 bases: TGTGCCAGCAGTGTCCGAGGGATAGGAGAGACCCAGTACTTC. It specifies CASSVRGIGETQYF.